A selection of T cell receptor beta chains follows, all from one sample in a study of control samples from healthy donors and cancer patients. Method: immunoSEQ multiplex PCR; TCRdb's copy keeps in-frame clones and lacks some. The table has some 100,000 clones, around three quarters seen once; the top ten hold roughly a tenth. Specimen: blood. These receptors were taken from a woman in her thirties in good health. The CDR3 runs from the conserved cysteine through the conserved F or W. The D gene is left open where the match is weak. Size is omitted from some rows. Given values are once, few, many or a class for expanded clones.

>TRBJ1-2|-|14|few|TRBV3-1/TRBV3-2
CASSQENGAYGYTF
TGTGCCAGCAGCCAAGAAAACGGCGCCTATGGCTACACCTTC
>TRBJ2-2|-|16|few|TRBV15
CATSRDPGGRTGELFF
TGTGCCACCAGCAGAGATCCCGGGGGGCGGACCGGGGAGCTGTTTTTT
>TRBJ2-3|-|13|once|TRBV11-2
CASSFSYTDTQYF
TGTGCCAGCAGCTTTTCATATACAGATACGCAGTATTTT
>TRBJ2-2|-|12|-|TRBV6-5
CASSRGSGELFF
TGTGCCAGCAGTAGAGGCTCCGGGGAGCTGTTTTTT
>TRBJ1-2|-|13|-|TRBV7-2
CASSLWGADGYTF
TGTGCCAGCAGCTTATGGGGGGCGGATGGCTACACCTTC
>TRBJ1-4|-|14|-|TRBV5-1
CASSLTAMNEKLFF
TGCGCCAGCAGTCTTACAGCTATGAATGAAAAACTGTTTTTT
>TRBJ2-7|TRBD1|17|once|TRBV11-2
CASSHSLLRQGWYEQYF
TGTGCCAGCAGCCATTCATTGTTAAGACAGGGGTGGTACGAGCAGTACTTC
>TRBJ1-1|-|14|-|TRBV9
CASSVVPENTEAFF
TGTGCCAGCAGCGTAGTACCGGAGAACACTGAAGCTTTCTTT
>TRBJ1-1|-|14|-|TRBV30
CAWTLWAGGTEAFF
TGTGCCTGGACCCTCTGGGCGGGGGGCACTGAAGCTTTCTTT
>TRBJ2-7|-|15|-|TRBV5-6
CASSSPPDRSYEQYF
TGTGCCAGCAGCTCCCCCCCGGACAGATCCTACGAGCAGTACTTC
>TRBJ1-1|-|13|-|TRBV6-5
CASSYNINTEAFF
TGTGCCAGCAGTTACAACATTAACACTGAAGCTTTCTTT
>TRBJ2-1|-|16|-|TRBV6-1
CASSENSGGGNNEQFF
TGTGCCAGCAGCGAAAACTCAGGGGGAGGGAACAATGAGCAGTTCTTC
>TRBJ1-2|-|12|-|TRBV14
CASSRSNYGYTF
TGTGCCAGCAGCCGCTCTAACTATGGCTACACCTTC
>TRBJ1-2|TRBD1|16|-|TRBV18
CASSNGGQGANYGYTF
TGTGCCAGCTCCAACGGTGGACAGGGGGCTAACTATGGCTACACCTTC
>TRBJ1-2|-|15|-|TRBV18
CASSPGDKLNYGYTF
TGTGCCAGCTCACCTGGGGACAAACTTAACTATGGCTACACCTTC
>TRBJ2-7|TRBD1|12|once|TRBV6-5
CASSRQGYEQYF
TGTGCCAGCAGCAGACAGGGCTACGAGCAGTACTTC
>TRBJ2-1|TRBD1|15|few|TRBV27
CASSSDRGVYNEQFF
TGTGCCAGCAGTTCAGACAGGGGGGTCTACAATGAGCAGTTCTTC
>TRBJ1-1|-|14|-|TRBV6-1
CASSEVAGTTEAFF
TGTGCCAGCAGTGAAGTGGCAGGGACCACTGAAGCTTTCTTT
>TRBJ2-7|-|12|-|TRBV15
CATSRDRYEQYF
TGTGCCACCAGCAGAGATCGCTACGAGCAGTACTTC
>TRBJ1-1|TRBD1|12|-|TRBV5-6
CASSKRDRDAFF
TGTGCCAGCAGCAAGAGGGACAGGGATGCTTTCTTT
>TRBJ2-6|TRBD1|18|few|TRBV5-1
CASSLEPRGYSGANVLTF
TGCGCCAGCAGCTTGGAACCCAGGGGGTACTCTGGGGCCAACGTCCTGACTTTC
>TRBJ2-3|-|13|-|TRBV14
CASSQARGRTQYF
TGTGCCAGCAGCCAGGCCCGGGGGAGGACGCAGTATTTT
>TRBJ2-5|-|18|once|TRBV3-1/TRBV3-2
CASSRSRSRGASQETQYF
TGTGCCAGCAGCCGTTCTAGAAGTCGGGGGGCCAGCCAAGAGACCCAGTACTTC
>TRBJ1-2|TRBD1|14|-|TRBV6-6
CASSATTGGSGYTF
TGTGCCAGCAGTGCTACGACAGGGGGCAGTGGCTACACCTTC
>TRBJ2-2|-|17|-|TRBV5-1
CASSFGHKDMDTGELFF
TGCGCCAGCAGCTTCGGTCATAAGGACATGGACACCGGGGAGCTGTTTTTT
>TRBJ2-7|TRBD1|15|-|TRBV27
CASASGTGVMYEQYF
TGTGCCAGCGCATCCGGGACAGGGGTGATGTACGAGCAGTACTTC
>TRBJ2-2|-|18|few|TRBV12-5
CASGLGRGDTLTTGELFF
TGTGCTAGTGGTTTGGGCAGAGGGGACACCCTTACCACCGGGGAGCTGTTTTTT
>TRBJ1-6|-|15|-|TRBV14
CASSPGSSYNSPLHF
TGTGCCAGCAGCCCCGGGAGCTCCTATAATTCACCCCTCCACTTT
>TRBJ1-4|-|15|once|TRBV14
CASSPGVESNEKLFF
TGTGCCAGCAGCCCAGGCGTGGAAAGTAATGAAAAACTGTTTTTT
>TRBJ2-7|-|14|few|TRBV18
CASSPGTGPYEQYF
TGTGCCAGCTCACCAGGTACGGGGCCCTACGAGCAGTACTTC
>TRBJ1-5|-|14|-|TRBV9
CASSTPRRVQPQHF
TGTGCCAGCAGCACCCCCCGCAGGGTTCAGCCCCAGCATTTT
>TRBJ2-2|-|14|few|TRBV11-2
CASSRTNPTGELFF
TGTGCCAGCAGCCGGACAAACCCAACCGGGGAGCTGTTTTTT
>TRBJ2-3|TRBD1|17|-|TRBV10-3
CAISESSTGGTTDTQYF
TGTGCCATCAGTGAGTCTAGCACAGGGGGGACCACAGATACGCAGTATTTT
>TRBJ2-1|TRBD2|16|-|TRBV6-6
CASRKLAGGDYNEQFF
TGTGCCAGCAGGAAACTAGCGGGGGGGGACTACAATGAGCAGTTCTTC
>TRBJ2-1|-|13|once|TRBV12-5
CASGSDRYNEQFF
TGTGCTAGTGGTTCGGACAGATACAATGAGCAGTTCTTC
>TRBJ1-2|-|14|once|TRBV10-3
CAISEIQGPYGYTF
TGTGCCATCAGTGAGATTCAGGGGCCCTATGGCTACACCTTC
>TRBJ2-5|TRBD2|12|-|TRBV18
CASSLAGETQYF
TGTGCCAGCTCCCTAGCGGGGGAGACCCAGTACTTC
>TRBJ1-2|TRBD1|13|-|TRBV7-2
CASSPGQGYGYTF
TGTGCCAGCAGCCCTGGACAGGGATATGGCTACACCTTC
>TRBJ2-2|TRBD2|16|-|TRBV7-2
CASSLYGTTNTGELFF
TGTGCCAGCAGCTTGTATGGGACTACTAACACCGGGGAGCTGTTTTTT
>TRBJ1-1|-|13|-|TRBV6-1
CASSEAFQLEAFF
TGTGCCAGCAGTGAAGCTTTTCAACTTGAAGCTTTCTTT